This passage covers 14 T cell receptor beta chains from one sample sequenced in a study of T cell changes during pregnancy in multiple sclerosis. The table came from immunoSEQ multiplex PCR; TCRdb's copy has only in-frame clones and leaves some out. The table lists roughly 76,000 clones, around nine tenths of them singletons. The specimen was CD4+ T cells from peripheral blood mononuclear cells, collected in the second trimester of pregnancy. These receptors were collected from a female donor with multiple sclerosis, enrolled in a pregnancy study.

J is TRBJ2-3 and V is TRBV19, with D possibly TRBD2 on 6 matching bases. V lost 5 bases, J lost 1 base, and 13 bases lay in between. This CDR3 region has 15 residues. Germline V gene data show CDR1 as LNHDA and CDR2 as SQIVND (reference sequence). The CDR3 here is CASSRDSRGTDTQYF. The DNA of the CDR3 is TGTGCCAGTAGTCGGGACTCCCGAGGCACAGATACGCAGTATTTT.

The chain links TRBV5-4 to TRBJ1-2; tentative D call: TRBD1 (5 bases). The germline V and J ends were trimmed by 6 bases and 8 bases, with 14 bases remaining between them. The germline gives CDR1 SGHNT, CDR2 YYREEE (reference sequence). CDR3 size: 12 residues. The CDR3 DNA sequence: TGTGCCAGCAACCTTAGGGGCGGCGGCTACACCTTC. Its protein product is CASNLRGGGYTF.

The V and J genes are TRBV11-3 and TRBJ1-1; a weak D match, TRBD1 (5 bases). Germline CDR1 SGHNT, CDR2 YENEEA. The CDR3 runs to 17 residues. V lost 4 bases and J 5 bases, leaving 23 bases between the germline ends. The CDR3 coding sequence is TGTGCCAGCAGCTCCCCTAATGGGGAGGGGCGGGGGACTGAAGCTTTCTTT. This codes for CASSSPNGEGRGTEAFF.

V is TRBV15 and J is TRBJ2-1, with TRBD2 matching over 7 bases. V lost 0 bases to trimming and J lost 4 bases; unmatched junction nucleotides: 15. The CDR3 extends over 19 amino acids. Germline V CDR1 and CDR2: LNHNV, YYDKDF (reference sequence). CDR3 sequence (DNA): TGTGCCACCAGCAGAGATTTGAGGCGGGGGACGACATCTTACAATGAGCAGTTCTTC. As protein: CATSRDLRRGTTSYNEQFF. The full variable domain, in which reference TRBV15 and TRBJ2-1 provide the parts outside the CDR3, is DAMVIQNPRYQVTQFGKPVTLSCSQTLNHNVMYWYQQKSSQAPKLLFHYYDKDFNNEADTPDNFQSRRPNTSFCFLDIRSPGLGDTAMYLCATSRDLRRGTTSYNEQFFGPGTRLTVL.

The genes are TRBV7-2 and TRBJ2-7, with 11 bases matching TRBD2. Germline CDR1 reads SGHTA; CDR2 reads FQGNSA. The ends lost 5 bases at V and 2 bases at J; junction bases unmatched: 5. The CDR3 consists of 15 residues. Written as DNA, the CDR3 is TGTGCCAGCAGCGTAGGTAGCGGGAGGGCCTACGAGCAGTACTTC. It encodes CASSVGSGRAYEQYF.

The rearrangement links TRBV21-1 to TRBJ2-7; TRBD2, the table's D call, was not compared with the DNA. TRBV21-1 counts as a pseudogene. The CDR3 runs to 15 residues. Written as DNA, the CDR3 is TGTGCCAGCAGCAAAGGACTAGCGGTGTGCTACGAGCAGTACTTC. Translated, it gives CASSKGLAVCYEQYF.

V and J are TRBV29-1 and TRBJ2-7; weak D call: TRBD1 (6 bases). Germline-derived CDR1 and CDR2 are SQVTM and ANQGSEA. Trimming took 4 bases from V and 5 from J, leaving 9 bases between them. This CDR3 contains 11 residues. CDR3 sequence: CSVGQVHEQYF. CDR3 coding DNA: TGCAGCGTTGGACAGGTCCACGAGCAGTACTTC.

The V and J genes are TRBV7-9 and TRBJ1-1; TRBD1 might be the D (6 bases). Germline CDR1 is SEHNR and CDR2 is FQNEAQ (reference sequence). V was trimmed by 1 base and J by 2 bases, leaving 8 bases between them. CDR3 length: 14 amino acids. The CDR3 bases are TGTGCCAGCAGCTTAGGACAGGTCAACACTGAAGCTTTCTTT. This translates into CASSLGQVNTEAFF.

The CDR3 DNA is TGTGCCAGCAGTCTTACTAGCCCCTGGGGAGATACGCAGTATTTT. Protein: CASSLTSPWGDTQYF. The chain joins TRBV28 to TRBJ2-3; perhaps TRBD2 as D (6 bases). The CDR3 is made up of 15 amino acids. V lost 5 bases and J 5 bases, leaving 17 bases between the germline ends. Germline V CDR1 and CDR2: MDHEN, SYDVKM.

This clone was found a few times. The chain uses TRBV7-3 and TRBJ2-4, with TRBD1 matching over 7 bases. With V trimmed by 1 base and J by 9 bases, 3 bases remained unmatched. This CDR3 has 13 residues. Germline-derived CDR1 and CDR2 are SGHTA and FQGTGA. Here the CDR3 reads CASSLIGGGIQYF. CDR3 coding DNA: TGTGCCAGCAGCTTAATAGGGGGCGGCATTCAGTACTTC. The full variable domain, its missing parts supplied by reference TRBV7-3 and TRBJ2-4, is GAGVSQTPSNKVTEKGKYVELRCDPISGHTALYWYRQSLGQGPEFLIYFQGTGAADDSGLPNDRFFAVRPEGSVSTLKIQRTERGDSAVYLCASSLIGGGIQYFGAGTRLSVL.

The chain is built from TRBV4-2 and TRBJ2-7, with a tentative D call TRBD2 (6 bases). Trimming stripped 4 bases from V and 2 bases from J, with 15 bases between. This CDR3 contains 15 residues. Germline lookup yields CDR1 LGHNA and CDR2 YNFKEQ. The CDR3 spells CASSPFSGVPYEQYF. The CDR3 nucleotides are TGTGCCAGCAGCCCGTTTAGCGGAGTTCCCTACGAGCAGTACTTC.

The CDR3 is CASSLGQSYEQYF. For the CDR3, the DNA is TGCGCCAGCAGCCTAGGACAGTCCTACGAGCAGTACTTC. The rearrangement joins TRBV5-1 to TRBJ2-7, with a possible D match to TRBD1 (6 bases). V was trimmed by 4 bases and J by 1 base, leaving 9 bases between them. From germline, CDR1 is SGHRS and CDR2 YFSETQ. The CDR3 has 13 amino acids.

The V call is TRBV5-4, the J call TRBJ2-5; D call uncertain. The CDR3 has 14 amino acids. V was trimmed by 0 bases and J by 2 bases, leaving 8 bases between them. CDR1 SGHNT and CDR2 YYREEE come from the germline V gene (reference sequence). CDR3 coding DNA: TGTGCCAGCAGCTTGGGGGTAGCACAAGAGACCCAGTACTTC. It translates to CASSLGVAQETQYF.

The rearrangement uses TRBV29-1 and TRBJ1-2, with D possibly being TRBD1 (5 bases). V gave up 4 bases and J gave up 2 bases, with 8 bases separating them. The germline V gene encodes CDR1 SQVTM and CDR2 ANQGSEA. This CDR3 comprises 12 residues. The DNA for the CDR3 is TGCAGCGTTGGGGGGGGGAACTATGGCTACACCTTC. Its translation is CSVGGGNYGYTF.